This TCR beta chain was documented in a study of identical twins (dated by TCRdb to the mid-2010s). At the level of the whole study: The study deep-sequenced TCR alpha and beta repertoires from monozygotic twins, unrelated adults of various ages and cord blood to test whether fetal clonotypes persist. To rule out contamination, replicate twin experiments were performed at different times with different library preparation protocols. On the study overall, not on this receptor specifically: Because the same donors could not be followed over many years, the conclusions depended on cross-sectional statistical analysis. Zero-insertion analyses could be partly confounded by invariant T cells such as MAIT and iNKT, though diverse VJ usage argued against such confounding for most clonotypes. Recombination models systematically underestimated out-of-frame TCR alpha sharing in monozygotic twins but agreed with sharing between unrelated individuals. In beta out-of-frame sequences, excess twin sharing was weaker, because having fewer shared sequences lowered the signal-to-noise ratio. Abundant cord blood beta clonotypes had fewer insertions, young adult naive repertoires showed a similar but weaker trend, and memory repertoires showed no such trend. Compared with coincidental sharing between unrelated individuals, an excess of low generation-probability sequences was observed among out-of-frame TCR alpha sequences shared between twins.

Only healthy Caucasian donors were included. The twin cohort comprised three pairs of female monozygotic twins, all aged roughly 18 to 30 years. Positive isolation kits from Invitrogen were used to isolate CD4+ and CD8+ T cell populations. The library was prepared using 5' RACE. The sample was run on an Illumina HiSeq 2000. Template switching added a universal primer binding site, and the final cDNA carried a unique molecular identifier that allowed TCR cDNA molecules to be counted accurately. Specific primers in the conserved constant-segment region were used to synthesize first-strand cDNA for TCR alpha and beta chains. To control for contamination, each cDNA library was double barcoded with a SMART-Mk sample barcode plus Illumina barcodes. Two successive PCR steps introduced TruSeq adapter sequences along with Illumina sample barcodes. TCR alpha and beta cDNA libraries were sequenced on the Illumina HiSeq platform with custom primers. Concerning the study's data processing: Raw reads were processed with MiGEC to extract unique molecular identifiers, and MiXCR was used to determine CDR3 positions. Recombination models were inferred per individual with the repgenHMM and IGoR tools using an EM algorithm. Shared clonotype analysis was performed with the tcR package in R, normalizing sharing by the product of cloneset sizes. To study raw recombination free of thymic and clonal selection effects, out-of-frame nonproductive sequences were analyzed. TCRdb handled the public reads itself, with Q25 trimming in fastp and clone calling in MiXCR, and kept productive beta chains. Each CDR3 protein gets just one entry, which takes the most common genes and DNA from the rows behind it. These V and J calls derive from TCRdb rather than the authors' analysis. Recorded for this sample are fewer than 500,000 distinct CDR3 sequences; roughly an eighth of them occurred a single time. The ten top clones hold approximately 0.98% of the sample.

With respect to this clonotype: The antigen this receptor binds is unknown. The input lacks base qualities; no much larger clone sits a single base away.

The germline V gene specifies ENHRY as CDR1 and SYGVKD as CDR2. V is clipped by 6 bases and J by 0 bases, and the sequence between their germline boundaries is 8 bases long. The CDR3 sequence holds 13 residues, the cysteine and phenylalanine included. The entry retains the CDR3 DNA only, 39 bases that are in frame from base 1. These sequences were also reported in another study, on yellow fever vaccine responses in identical twins. The second study reports: According to the authors, the vaccine-induced T cell response in identical twins seemed to be partly convergent and partly specific to each individual. Focusing on identical twins, the study followed the T cell clones that responded to the vaccine, and did so with precision.

The origin of this receptor is a woman under 30 in good health. The sequence is built from TRBV10-3 and TRBJ1-1, and the D gene may be TRBD1, 6 bases matching. The specimen was CD4+ T cells sorted from blood. Here the CDR3 is given as CAIRQGLNTEAFF. The DNA is TGTGCCATCAGACAGGGTTTGAACACTGAAGCTTTCTTT.